This T cell receptor (beta chain) originates from a study of cytomegalovirus exposure and HLA in healthy donors. This clone was seen only a few times. Antigen unknown. Primers for the PCR totalled 60 Vbeta and 13 Jbeta. Assay used: immunoSEQ multiplex PCR; TCRdb lists only in-frame clones, some missing. The sample shows roughly 80,000 clones, roughly 60% of them seen only once. The V gene's germline CDR1 is MGHRA and CDR2 YSYEKL. V shed 2 bases and J shed 5 bases, with 19 bases lying between them. The CDR3 spans 18 residues. Findings of the study overall: In an earlier analysis, most TCR beta V segments were productive about 87% or about 30% of the time.

The sequenced material came from PBMCs. This chain joins TRBV4-1 and TRBJ1-6; possibly TRBD1 for D (5 bases). The source is a man aged 30-40 years in good health and CMV-seropositive. The CDR3 DNA reads TGCGCCAGCAGCCAACGGGGATCTGGGGGGAGTAATAATTCACCCCTCCACTTT. Translated, it gives CASSQRGSGGSNNSPLHF.